These 23 T cell receptor beta chains were all obtained from the same sample, sequenced in a study of blood T cell repertoires in COVID-19. TCRdb keeps only in-frame clones here, not all; method: immunoSEQ multiplex PCR. In the table there are more than 85,000 clones, 80% to 85% of which are singletons. Material: peripheral blood. The receptors were sampled from a woman older than 75 with acute or convalescent COVID-19.

The gene calls are TRBV13 and TRBJ1-1, with 8 bases fitting TRBD1. Trimming took 6 bases from V and 4 from J; bases not matched to a gene: 4. The CDR3 loop spans 13 amino acids. The germline CDR1 and CDR2 sequences are PRHDT and FYEKMQ (reference sequence). The CDR3 DNA is TGTGCCAGCAGTTCCGACAGGGGCACTGAAGCTTTCTTT. Protein sequence: CASSSDRGTEAFF.

This clone was detected once. The chain uses TRBV20-1 and TRBJ1-4; D ambiguous. V shed 6 bases and J shed 5 bases, with 7 bases lying between them. Looked up from germline, CDR1 is DFQATT and CDR2 is SNEGSKA (reference sequence). The CDR3 totals 11 residues. The CDR3: CSARRNEKLFF. The CDR3 nucleotides are TGCAGTGCCCGGCGGAATGAAAAACTGTTTTTT.

This chain joins TRBV20-1 and TRBJ2-2; 7 nucleotides agree with TRBD2. V lost 3 bases to trimming and J lost 7 bases; unmatched junction nucleotides: 5. The germline V gene encodes CDR1 DFQATT and CDR2 SNEGSKA (reference sequence). The CDR3 contains 13 residues. The CDR3 loop reads CSASWASGGELFF. CDR3 bases: TGCAGTGCTAGTTGGGCTAGCGGCGGGGAGCTGTTTTTT.

The CDR3 is CASSVRTGGWDEQFF. DNA for the CDR3: TGTGCCAGCAGTGTCCGGACAGGGGGCTGGGATGAGCAGTTCTTC. The chain has TRBV6-4 and TRBJ2-1; 11 bases agree with TRBD1. Unmatched junction bases numbered 7, after V lost 4 bases and J lost 8 bases. CDR1 MRHNA and CDR2 SNTAGT come from the germline V gene. This CDR3 has 15 amino acids.

The chain links TRBV10-2 to TRBJ2-7; D may be TRBD2 (7 bases). The CDR3 has 12 amino acids. CDR1 WSHSY and CDR2 SAAADI come from the germline V gene. V lost 11 bases and J lost 2, with 13 bases in between. The CDR3 DNA follows: TGCGCCTCCCGAGGGGGGGCCTACGAGCAGTACTTC. Its translation: CASRGGAYEQYF.

The V and J genes are TRBV21-1 and TRBJ2-7; the listed D gene, TRBD2, was not tested against the DNA. TRBV21-1 has pseudogene status. The CDR3 extends over 13 amino acids. The CDR3 DNA sequence: TGTGCCAGCAGCAAAGGCGTTCACTACGAGCAGTACGTC. Protein product: CASSKGVHYEQYV.

The chain carries TRBV6-6 and TRBJ2-6; weak D call: TRBD1 (6 bases). The V end was cut by 9 bases, the J end by 4 bases, with 13 bases between. From germline, CDR1 is MNHNY and CDR2 SVGAGI (reference sequence). The length of the CDR3 is 14 residues. The CDR3 region has the DNA TGTGCCAGTGGAACAGGGCCCGGGGCCAACGTCCTGACTTTC. Translated: CASGTGPGANVLTF.

The chain links TRBV30 to TRBJ2-3; D is unclear. Germline loops: CDR1 GTSNPN, CDR2 SVGIG (reference sequence). CDR3 length: 12 amino acids. V was clipped by 2 bases and J by 2 bases, with 5 bases between them. The CDR3 region is CAWSPNTDTQYF. CDR3 nucleotides: TGTGCCTGGAGTCCCAACACAGATACGCAGTATTTT.

This chain joins TRBV10-3 and TRBJ2-2, with TRBD2 identical over 7 bases. The CDR3 is 16 residues long. Germline lookup yields CDR1 ENHRY and CDR2 SYGVKD. The V segment lost 2 bases and the J segment 2 bases; nucleotides outside the gene matches: 5. The CDR3 bases are TGTGCCATCAGTGAGAATCCAGCGGGAAACACCGGGGAGCTGTTTTTT. Translated: CAISENPAGNTGELFF.

The chain is built from TRBV21-1 and TRBJ2-6; the table assigns TRBD1, which was not confirmed against the DNA. TRBV21-1 corresponds to a pseudogene. The CDR3 is 17 residues long. CDR3 in amino acids: CASSPRTAFSGANVLTF. The CDR3 nucleotides read TGTGCCAGCAGCCCCCGGACAGCCTTCTCTGGGGCCAACGTCCTGACTTTC.

V usage is TRBV5-1 and J usage is TRBJ2-1; 8 bases fit TRBD1. The V and J ends lost 4 bases and 2 bases, in that order; junction bases with no gene match: 2. This CDR3 has 14 residues. Germline values: CDR1 SGHRS, CDR2 YFSETQ. This chain's CDR3 is CASSRTGPYNEQFF. Written as DNA, the CDR3 is TGCGCCAGCAGCCGGACAGGGCCCTACAATGAGCAGTTCTTC.

V usage is TRBV4-1 and J usage is TRBJ1-4; 7 bases line up with TRBD1. Per the germline V gene, CDR1 is MGHRA and CDR2 is YSYEKL. This CDR3 is built from 14 residues. V was pared by 4 bases and J by 8 bases, with 7 bases of the junction left unmatched. Here the CDR3 reads CASSLGQPGEKLFF. CDR3 DNA sequence: TGCGCCAGCAGCCTGGGACAGCCTGGCGAAAAACTGTTTTTT.

In DNA form, the CDR3 reads TGTGCCAGCAGTCACGGCCAACAGGGGAGCGAGCAGTACGTC. It codes for CASSHGQQGSEQYV. V gene TRBV2 combines with J gene TRBJ2-7, with 7 bases matching TRBD1. CDR3 length: 14 residues. Germline V gene data show CDR1 as SNHLY and CDR2 as FYNNEI. The V gene end was trimmed by 5 bases and the J gene end by 6 bases; junction bases not matched to a gene: 10.

This chain uses TRBV30 with TRBJ1-5; 9 positions agree with TRBD1. CDR3 size: 15 residues. V lost 2 bases to trimming and J lost 1 base; unmatched junction nucleotides: 3. Germline CDR1 reads GTSNPN; CDR2 reads SVGIG (reference sequence). Here the CDR3 DNA reads TGTGCCTGGAGTCTCGACAGGGGGAGCAATCAGCCCCAGCATTTT. Translated: CAWSLDRGSNQPQHF. Variable domain in full (rest from reference TRBV30 and TRBJ1-5): SQTIHQWPATLVQPVGSPLSLECTVEGTSNPNLYWYRQAAGRGLQLLFYSVGIGQISSEVPQNLSASRPQDRQFILSSKKLLLSDSGFYLCAWSLDRGSNQPQHFGDGTRLSIL.

As concerns this clone: The junction departs from germline at one end; a sequencing error may be responsible. The genes are TRBV5-1 and TRBJ1-5; D unresolved. This CDR3 contains 13 residues. CDR1 and CDR2 from the germline V gene are SGHRS and YFSETQ. Here the CDR3 DNA reads TGCGCCAGCAGCGCCTATAGCAGTCAGCCCCAGCATTTT. Its protein is CASSAYSSQPQHF. Combining the CDR3 with reference TRBV5-1 and TRBJ1-5 gives the whole variable domain KAGVTQTPRYLIKTRGQQVTLSCSPISGHRSVSWYQQTPGQGLQFLFEYFSETQRNKGNFPGRFSGRQFSNSRSEMNVSTLELGDSALYLCASSAYSSQPQHFGDGTRLSIL.

The chain recombines TRBV7-2 with TRBJ2-1; the match to TRBD2 covers 13 bases. Germline CDR1 reads SGHTA; CDR2 reads FQGNSA. There are 16 residues in the CDR3. V shed 4 bases, J shed 2 bases, and the junction held 2 bases outside the gene matches. CDR3 coding DNA: TGTGCCAGCAGCTCGGGACTAGCGGGACCCTACAATGAGCAGTTCTTC. This sequence encodes CASSSGLAGPYNEQFF.

This clone was counted only a few times. The rearrangement joins TRBV28 to TRBJ2-2; TRBD2 agrees at 8 bases. After removal of 6 bases from V and 3 bases from J, the junction contained 9 bases not matched to a gene. Germline V gene lookup returns CDR1 MDHEN and CDR2 SYDVKM. The CDR3 loop spans 16 amino acids. The CDR3, as DNA: TGTGCCAGCAGAATCAGCGGGAGTCAGGACACCGGGGAGCTGTTTTTT. This codes for CASRISGSQDTGELFF.

The chain links TRBV5-5 to TRBJ2-6, with 7 nucleotides matching TRBD1. In germline, CDR1 is SGHKS, CDR2 YYEKEE (reference sequence). Trimming removed 1 base from V and 2 bases from J; junction bases left unmatched: 6. The CDR3 covers 17 residues. The CDR3 loop reads CASSLTSGGTGANVLTF. CDR3 DNA sequence: TGTGCCAGCAGCTTGACGTCAGGGGGAACTGGGGCCAACGTCCTGACTTTC.

This chain joins TRBV2 and TRBJ2-5, with TRBD2 identical over 12 bases. The CDR3 consists of 14 residues. The ends lost 11 bases at V and 1 base at J; junction bases unmatched: 5. Germline V gene data show CDR1 as SNHLY and CDR2 as FYNNEI. CDR3 in DNA: TGTGCCGGATCTAGCGGGAGGGCCCAAGAGACCCAGTACTTC. Protein: CAGSSGRAQETQYF.

The rearrangement uses TRBV12-5 and TRBJ2-1; perhaps TRBD1 as D (5 bases). This CDR3 has 12 residues. V was cut by 7 bases and J by 9 bases, with 13 bases left in between. Germline V CDR1 and CDR2: LGHNT, FRNRAP. The CDR3 here is CASVLQESEQFF. The CDR3, as DNA: TGTGCTAGTGTTTTACAGGAGTCTGAGCAGTTCTTC.

The chain employs TRBV5-1 and TRBJ2-2; TRBD2 matches at 11 bases. This CDR3 has 15 residues. V dropped 2 bases and J dropped 4; count of bases not matched to a gene: 1. Germline loops: CDR1 SGHRS, CDR2 YFSETQ. CDR3 sequence (DNA): TGCGCCAGCAGCTTACTAGCGGGAGCCACCGGGGAGCTGTTTTTT. As protein: CASSLLAGATGELFF.

This chain links TRBV24-1 with TRBJ2-3; 12 bases align to TRBD2. This CDR3 contains 16 residues. V dropped 8 bases and J dropped 2; count of bases not matched to a gene: 7. CDR1 is KGHDR, CDR2 SFDVKD, per germline. For the CDR3, the DNA is TGTGCCACCATGGGACTAGCGGGTGGTAACACAGATACGCAGTATTTT. Its translation: CATMGLAGGNTDTQYF.

The chain uses TRBV27 and TRBJ1-5; 7 bases match TRBD1. Germline trimming cut 3 bases from V and 5 bases from J; bases unmatched to any gene: 4. The CDR3 covers 14 residues. The germline gives CDR1 MNHEY, CDR2 SMNVEV (reference sequence). In DNA form, the CDR3 reads TGTGCCAGCAGTTTCTGGCAGGGGGATCAGCCCCAGCATTTT. Protein: CASSFWQGDQPQHF.